The subject of this entry is one T cell receptor beta chain. This clone was seen more than once but under ten times. It lacks a known antigen. Base quality data are lacking; no much larger clone is found one base away. This sample was taken from a study of CD8+ T cells in alopecia areata (dated by TCRdb to 2016 to 2018). For the study in its entirety: Treated patients were enrolled in an open-label pilot trial of oral tofacitinib, 5 to 10 mg twice daily, for moderate-to-severe alopecia areata. Scalp clonality was compared across normal scalp (n=4), patchy alopecia areata scalp (n=8), and alopecia totalis/universalis scalp (n=8). Tofacitinib was given for 6 to 18 months, followed by 6 months of follow-up off drug to assess delayed response and recurrence. Patients on tofacitinib were biopsied at baseline and after 4 and 24 weeks of treatment, and several of the patients also had a later scalp biopsy. In humans, TCRbeta sequencing was performed on scalp tissue and on sorted CD4+ and CD8+ peripheral blood T cells from healthy controls and from patients with patchy or totalis/universalis alopecia areata. In both human patients and the C3H/HeJ mouse model, the study applied high-throughput TCRbeta sequencing to look at T cell clonal expansion in alopecia areata. TCRbeta CDR3 regions were amplified by immunoSEQ multiplex PCR using 35 Vbeta forward and 13 Jbeta reverse primers. RNA was extracted with the PAXgene miRNA kit for fixed scalp, the miRNeasy kit for PBMCs, and the RNeasy kit for mouse skin. Results the study describes overall, beyond this receptor: Shared TCR sequences between patients were less evident than in mice, which may be partly attributable to HLA diversity in the patient population. Compared with normal scalp, lesional scalp had higher clonality and more expanded CD8+ clones, particularly in alopecia totalis/universalis, a pattern that suggests antigenic drive. Unlike mouse skin, which is dominated by gammadelta T cells, normal human skin has resident alphabeta T cells that are also sequenced, and this complicates analysis of the scalp TCR repertoire.

Peripheral blood and lesional scalp punch biopsies were obtained from patients with alopecia areata. PBMCs were separated by density centrifugation and stained for CD3, CD4 and CD8, after which CD4+ and CD8+ T cells were sorted on a FACSAria. From the cysteine up to the phenylalanine, the CDR3 has a length of 17 residues. Here the CDR3 DNA is all that survives: 51 bases in frame from base 1. For this chain, trimming is 3 bases at the V end and 7 bases at the J end, and the number of junction bases without a gene match is 20. CDR1 and CDR2, per the germline V gene, are SQVTM and ANQGSEA. The receptor library was made with the immunoSEQ multiplex PCR assay. For TCR sequencing, RNA was extracted from every sample and reverse transcribed into cDNA to serve as template. SuperScript III was used for first-strand cDNA synthesis, primed with a 2:1 mix of oligo-dT and random hexamers. Amplification bias was assessed with a synthetic immune receptor repertoire, and residual bias was removed computationally. The authors' pipeline ran thus. Raw reads were preprocessed to remove errors, and CDR3 was defined by IMGT conventions from the conserved cysteine to phenylalanine. Clonality was computed as 1 minus the Shannon entropy, with the entropy normalized by log2 of the number of productive unique TCRs. Whether scalp clones were CD4 or CD8 was inferred by matching scalp TCRbeta sequences against CD4 and CD8 repertoires sorted from blood. Not all clones reach the TCRdb copy of this immuneACCESS table, which keeps in-frame sequences only. Checked studies attribute under half of the gap to unresolved V genes and leave the rest unexplained. V, J and clone size were drawn from that table, and D and trimming were deduced from the DNA. The sample table records over 95,000 clones; roughly 41% of these occur just once. In total, the top ten clones hold 1% to 1.5% of the sample.

Sequenced input: CD4+ T cells sorted from blood. This receptor was obtained from a human donor with alopecia areata. The chain uses TRBV29-1 and TRBJ2-7; 8 bases in the junction line up with TRBD2. In nucleotide form, the sequence is TGCAGCGTTGATACTGGTCTTGGGGACGGGAGGGCAGGGGAGCAGTACTTC. This translates into CSVDTGLGDGRAGEQYF.